The 16 T cell receptor beta chains below were found in one sample sequenced in a study of shared clonotypes between healthy human individuals. Sequencing used immunoSEQ multiplex PCR; TCRdb keeps in-frame clones, though not all of them. Of about 2.4 million clones in the sample, over 85% were seen once. Sequences were obtained from naive CD4+ T cells from PBMCs. Subset reported: CD45RA+ positively selected. The receptor source for this set is a man aged 18-30 years in good health. Some clones in this sample may be carry-over from other donors' samples.

To note about this clone: The germline gene is not matched at one end of the junction; a read error may be the cause. The CDR3 DNA is TGTGCCAGCAGACTGTGGACGGGATCGAACTGTGGCTACACCTTC. Translation gives CASRLWTGSNCGYTF. The chain has TRBV6-5 and TRBJ1-2; D is unresolved. This CDR3 contains 15 residues. Germline assignment: CDR1 MNHEY and CDR2 SVGAGI.

The chain links TRBV2 to TRBJ1-4; 8 bases align to TRBD1. CDR1 is SNHLY, CDR2 FYNNEI, per germline. The V segment lost 11 bases and the J segment 7 bases; nucleotides outside the gene matches: 9. This CDR3 has 13 residues. The CDR3 here is CAGKRTGPEKLFF. CDR3 DNA sequence: TGTGCCGGGAAAAGGACAGGGCCTGAAAAACTGTTTTTT.

The gene calls are TRBV27 and TRBJ1-5; D is uncertain. V shed 0 bases and J shed 0 bases, with 9 bases lying between them. The CDR3 consists of 16 residues. Germline lookup yields CDR1 MNHEY and CDR2 SMNVEV (reference sequence). CDR3 nucleotide sequence: TGTGCCAGCAGTTTATCGTTGGGCTATAGCAATCAGCCCCAGCATTTT. It specifies CASSLSLGYSNQPQHF.

DNA for the CDR3: TGTGCCAGTAGTATAGAGGGCACGGGACCGAATGAAAAACTGTTTTTT. Amino acids: CASSIEGTGPNEKLFF. The chain joins TRBV19 to TRBJ1-4, with D perhaps matching TRBD1 (5 bases). The CDR3 totals 16 residues. The germline V gene has CDR1 LNHDA and CDR2 SQIVND (reference sequence). Trimming cost V 0 bases and J 5 bases, with 13 bases left between them.

The rearrangement joins TRBV28 to TRBJ1-3; D ambiguous. Trimming took 5 bases from V and 8 from J, leaving 16 bases between them. Germline-derived CDR1 and CDR2 are MDHEN and SYDVKM. The CDR3 has 14 amino acids. CDR3 region: CASSLAILRDTIYF. CDR3 nucleotide sequence: TGTGCCAGCAGTCTCGCCATCCTCCGGGACACCATATATTTT.

The J gene is TRBJ1-1, the V gene TRBV28, with 11 bases identical to TRBD1. Germline V gene lookup returns CDR1 MDHEN and CDR2 SYDVKM. The CDR3 sequence is 15 residues long. V trimming: 2 bases; J trimming: 8 bases; junction bases outside the gene matches: 7. The CDR3 coding sequence is TGTGCCAGCAGTTTAGGGGGACAGGGGGAACGGGAAGCTTTCTTT. Translated, it gives CASSLGGQGEREAFF.

J is TRBJ2-3 and V is TRBV28; D not certain. There are 14 residues in the CDR3. Trimming stripped 7 bases from V and 4 bases from J, with 15 bases between. Germline lookup yields CDR1 MDHEN and CDR2 SYDVKM. Here the CDR3 DNA reads TGTGCCAGCAACACCCAAGCAACCGCAGATACGCAGTATTTT. Protein sequence: CASNTQATADTQYF.

The rearrangement uses TRBV7-3 and TRBJ2-1; D call uncertain. This CDR3 comprises 15 residues. Germline V CDR1 and CDR2: SGHTA, FQGTGA. The ends were cut back, 1 base at V and 8 bases at J, with 15 bases in the middle. CDR3 sequence reads: CASSLIGSTGDEQFF. The CDR3 coding sequence is TGTGCCAGCAGCTTAATTGGTAGTACGGGCGATGAGCAGTTCTTC.

The rearrangement joins TRBV15 to TRBJ2-2; D is tentatively TRBD1 or TRBD2 (5 bases each). Germline V gives CDR1 LNHNV, CDR2 YYDKDF (reference sequence). V lost 5 bases to trimming and J lost 8 bases, with 12 bases between them. The length of the CDR3 is 13 residues. Here the CDR3 reads CATSWGPRGELFF. Here the CDR3 DNA reads TGTGCCACCAGCTGGGGACCTAGGGGGGAGCTGTTTTTT.

This sequence joins TRBV5-1 and TRBJ2-7; 9 bases align to TRBD2. The CDR3 runs to 15 residues. After removal of 2 bases from V and 1 base from J, the junction contained 4 bases not matched to a gene. The germline CDR1 and CDR2 sequences are SGHRS and YFSETQ. The CDR3 DNA sequence: TGCGCCAGCAGCTTTACTGGACTAGCGTCCTACGAGCAGTACTTC. It yields the protein CASSFTGLASYEQYF.

J is TRBJ1-6 and V is TRBV4-1; TRBD1 matches at 8 bases. The germline CDR1 and CDR2 sequences are MGHRA and YSYEKL. The CDR3 has 15 residues. Germline trimming cut 6 bases from V and 6 bases from J; bases unmatched to any gene: 7. The CDR3 DNA sequence: TGCGCCAGCAGGCTTTGGACAGGGCCTAATTCACCCCTCCACTTT. Translating gives CASRLWTGPNSPLHF.

V is TRBV2 and J is TRBJ2-7, with D possibly being TRBD1 (6 bases). Looked up from germline, CDR1 is SNHLY and CDR2 is FYNNEI. The CDR3 contains 15 residues. Trimming removed 6 bases at V and 2 bases at J, with 17 bases between. The CDR3 region is CASSQGTGNPYEQYF. The CDR3 nucleotides are TGTGCCAGCAGCCAAGGAACAGGGAACCCCTACGAGCAGTACTTC.

The V gene is TRBV30, the J gene TRBJ2-1, with D perhaps matching TRBD2 (6 bases). This CDR3 contains 18 residues. Germline assignment: CDR1 GTSNPN and CDR2 SVGIG (reference sequence). V lost 1 base, J lost 0 bases, and 19 bases lay in between. CDR3 in DNA: TGTGCCTGGAGTGGCGCCGGGAGAGGGGTTAGCTCCTACAATGAGCAGTTCTTC. Translating gives CAWSGAGRGVSSYNEQFF.

Turning to this clone: Different DNA sequences within this sample yield the same CDR3. V gene TRBV5-1 combines with J gene TRBJ2-3; no firm D call. The CDR3 extends over 12 amino acids. Germline V gene sequence: CDR1 SGHRS, CDR2 YFSETQ. Trimming shortened V by 4 bases and J by 0 bases, and 3 bases separated the two germline ends. The CDR3 DNA sequence: TGCGCCAGCAGCGCTAGCACAGATACGCAGTATTTT. Translation: CASSASTDTQYF.

This rearrangement joins TRBV5-4 to TRBJ2-5; perhaps TRBD1 as D (6 bases). V lost 4 bases and J 2 bases, leaving 15 bases between the germline ends. Germline loops: CDR1 SGHNT, CDR2 YYREEE (reference sequence). The CDR3 has 15 residues. In DNA, the CDR3 is TGTGCCAGCAGCGCCGTGACAGGACCACAAGAGACCCAGTACTTC. Its protein product is CASSAVTGPQETQYF.

J is TRBJ2-2 and V is TRBV5-1; D unresolved. V lost 1 base, J lost 5 bases, and 9 bases lay in between. There are 14 residues in the CDR3. The germline CDR1 and CDR2 sequences are SGHRS and YFSETQ. The DNA for the CDR3 is TGCGCCAGCAGCTTGAAGCCTGGGACCGGGGAGCTGTTTTTT. Protein sequence: CASSLKPGTGELFF.